Listed below are T cell receptor beta chains from one sample, sequenced in a study of regulatory T cells in long-lasting Graves disease. Each CDR3 protein gets one entry after TCRdb re-called the multiplex PCR reads with MiXCR. This sample has fewer than 450,000 distinct CDR3 sequences, with about 15% found just once. The same specimen was also included in a second study, on T cells in Graves' hyperthyroidism and ophthalmopathy.

The source material was peripheral blood mononuclear cells (PBMCs), sampled at new diagnosis, from a patient treated with antithyroid drugs. Every receptor here comes from a woman between 35 and 50 years old with Graves disease. CDR3s include the opening cysteine and the closing phenylalanine or tryptophan. A D gene is named only where the DNA matches it firmly. Clone size is not always given. Where it is, it says once, few, many or a class for expanded clones.

abundance	v_gene	d_gene	j_gene	CDR3aa	CDR3nt
many	TRBV5-1	TRBD2	TRBJ2-7	CASSIEREFYEQYF	TGCGCCAGCAGCATCGAGCGGGAGTTCTACGAGCAGTACTTC
NA	TRBV7-2	TRBD2	TRBJ2-3	CASSFLAGGGLAGGVDTQYF	TGTGCCAGCAGCTTTTTGGCGGGAGGGGGACTAGCGGGAGGTGTGGATACGCAGTATTTT
many	TRBV4-1	NA	TRBJ1-1	CASSQRDGDEAFF	TGCGCCAGCAGCCAACGAGACGGGGATGAAGCTTTCTTT
many	TRBV7-2	NA	TRBJ2-1	CASSPDGGPPYNEQFF	TGTGCCAGCAGTCCCGATGGGGGCCCTCCCTACAATGAGCAGTTCTTC
many	TRBV29-1	NA	TRBJ1-1	CSVTTGYGTEAFF	TGCAGCGTGACTACAGGGTATGGGACTGAAGCTTTCTTT
many	TRBV28	TRBD1	TRBJ2-7	CASSLRTGGEQYF	TGTGCCAGCAGTCTCCGGACAGGCGGGGAGCAGTACTTC
few	TRBV4-3	NA	TRBJ1-4	CASSREYGTNEKLFF	TGCGCCAGCAGCCGCGAGTACGGTACTAATGAAAAACTGTTTTTT
NA	TRBV12-3/TRBV12-4	TRBD2	TRBJ2-3	CASSSRTSGETDTQYF	TGTGCCAGCAGTTCAAGGACTAGCGGAGAGACAGATACGCAGTATTTT
few	TRBV20-1	TRBD2	TRBJ2-1	CSANPGTSGHNEQFF	TGCAGTGCTAACCCCGGGACTAGCGGCCACAATGAGCAGTTCTTC
many	TRBV10-3	NA	TRBJ1-1	CAISGGEGTTEAFF	TGTGCCATCAGTGGAGGCGAAGGTACCACTGAAGCTTTCTTT
few	TRBV6-2/TRBV6-3	NA	TRBJ1-2	CASSVLYGYTF	TGTGCCAGCAGTGTCCTATATGGCTACACCTTC
NA	TRBV4-1	TRBD1	TRBJ2-1	CASSPEPGQGRRNEQFF	TGCGCCAGCAGCCCAGAGCCGGGACAGGGGAGGAGGAATGAGCAGTTCTTC
many	TRBV12-3/TRBV12-4	TRBD2	TRBJ2-1	CASSSPGLIEQFF	TGTGCCAGCAGTTCGCCGGGACTAATTGAGCAGTTCTTC
NA	TRBV7-9	NA	TRBJ2-7	CASSPPGQVLYEQYF	TGTGCCAGCAGCCCCCCGGGGCAAGTCCTCTACGAGCAGTACTTC
few	TRBV20-1	TRBD2	TRBJ2-1	CSARDLIAGANEQFF	TGCAGTGCTAGAGATCTGATAGCGGGAGCCAATGAGCAGTTCTTC
many	TRBV12-3/TRBV12-4	NA	TRBJ1-1	CASSPSQHTEAFF	TGTGCCAGCAGCCCGTCACAACACACTGAAGCTTTCTTT
many	TRBV28	TRBD1	TRBJ2-1	CASSPEGQGYYNEQFF	TGTGCCAGCAGTCCCGAGGGACAGGGTTATTACAATGAGCAGTTCTTC
NA	TRBV6-2/TRBV6-3	NA	TRBJ2-1	CASSPGTPAPGNEQFF	TGTGCCAGCAGCCCCGGGACTCCCGCCCCCGGGAATGAGCAGTTCTTC
many	TRBV11-2	NA	TRBJ2-2	CASSFLTGYTGELFF	TGTGCCAGCAGCTTTTTGACAGGTTACACCGGGGAGCTGTTTTTT
many	TRBV11-2	NA	TRBJ2-3	CASSLDPERTDTQYF	TGTGCCAGCAGCTTAGATCCGGAACGCACAGATACGCAGTATTTT
NA	TRBV30	TRBD1	TRBJ1-1	CAWRLTGGLGGAFF	TGTGCCTGGAGGCTTACAGGGGGACTGGGGGGAGCTTTCTTT
few	TRBV7-2	NA	TRBJ1-5	CASSLYTENQPQHF	TGTGCCAGCAGCCTATACACAGAGAATCAGCCCCAGCATTTT
many	TRBV20-1	NA	TRBJ1-2	CSARVPGHYGYTF	TGCAGTGCTAGAGTCCCAGGTCACTATGGCTACACCTTC
many	TRBV7-3	TRBD2	TRBJ2-1	CASSLVSSSGINEQFF	TGTGCCAGCAGCTTAGTAAGTTCTAGCGGGATCAATGAGCAGTTCTTC
many	TRBV28	NA	TRBJ2-1	CASSASGTNKYNEQFF	TGTGCCAGCAGTGCCTCCGGGACCAATAAATACAATGAGCAGTTCTTC
NA	TRBV20-1	TRBD2	TRBJ2-5	CSARDPQLAGVGETQYF	TGCAGTGCTAGAGACCCCCAACTAGCGGGAGTAGGAGAGACCCAGTACTTC
few	TRBV29-1	NA	TRBJ2-1	CSVEETGRGFDEQFF	TGCAGCGTTGAAGAAACGGGCAGGGGATTCGATGAGCAGTTCTTC
NA	TRBV7-9	TRBD2	TRBJ2-1	CASSLFTGGSYNEQFF	TGTGCCAGCAGCTTATTTACGGGAGGTTCCTACAATGAGCAGTTCTTC
many	TRBV13	NA	TRBJ2-1	CASSLGRVANEQFF	TGTGCCAGCAGCTTAGGCCGGGTCGCTAATGAGCAGTTCTTC
NA	TRBV9	NA	TRBJ2-1	CASSVTITLADEQFF	TGTGCCAGCAGCGTAACCATCACTCTAGCTGATGAGCAGTTCTTC
NA	TRBV3-1	NA	TRBJ2-2	CASRRLQNTGELFF	TGTGCCAGCAGGCGACTACAGAACACCGGGGAGCTGTTTTTT
NA	TRBV27	TRBD1	TRBJ2-7	CASSRDRGFSYEQYF	TGTGCCAGCAGTCGGGACAGGGGGTTCTCCTACGAGCAGTACTTC
many	TRBV12-3/TRBV12-4	TRBD2	TRBJ2-7	CASSPVVRGFSYEQYF	TGTGCCAGCAGCCCCGTGGTGCGGGGGTTCTCCTACGAGCAGTACTTC
many	TRBV5-1	NA	TRBJ2-3	CASSTDSGGGTDTQYF	TGCGCCAGCAGCACAGATAGCGGTGGCGGGACAGATACGCAGTATTTT
NA	TRBV7-7	TRBD2	TRBJ2-2	CASSSGGLAGVRTGELFF	TGTGCTAGCAGCTCCGGGGGACTAGCGGGAGTTCGCACCGGGGAGCTGTTTTTT
many	TRBV27	NA	TRBJ2-7	CASRTRGEIVYEQYF	TGTGCCAGCAGAACCCGGGGCGAAATTGTCTACGAGCAGTACTTC
many	TRBV5-1	NA	TRBJ1-1	CASSRGPLLTEAFF	TGCGCCAGCAGCCGGGGGCCCCTCTTGACTGAAGCTTTCTTT
NA	TRBV14	NA	TRBJ1-1	CASSQDWQGKAFF	TGTGCCAGCAGCCAAGATTGGCAGGGGAAAGCTTTCTTT
many	TRBV28	NA	TRBJ1-1	CASSFGNTEAFF	TGTGCCAGCAGTTTCGGGAACACTGAAGCTTTCTTT
NA	TRBV13	TRBD1	TRBJ1-5	CAGSIRGQDQPQHF	TGTGCCGGCAGCATCAGGGGGCAGGATCAGCCCCAGCATTTT
NA	TRBV28	TRBD1	TRBJ1-6	CASSLYRGGNNSPLHF	TGTGCCAGCAGTTTATACAGAGGGGGCAATAATTCACCCCTCCACTTT